This is a list of T cell receptor beta chains from one sample in a study of CD8+ T cells in alopecia areata. Produced via immunoSEQ multiplex PCR; TCRdb's table is partial and in-frame only. The repertoire holds 190,000 or so clones, 60% seen once, with about 3% in the top ten. The input for sequencing was CD4+ T cells sorted from blood, taken at week 4, from a patient treated with tofacitinib. These receptors originate from a human donor with alopecia areata. CDR3s include the opening cysteine and the closing phenylalanine or tryptophan. The D gene is left open where the match is weak. A row's size may be missing; if present it is once, few, many or a size class.

clone size,D gene,V gene,J gene,CDR3 DNA,CDR3 protein
few,.,TRBV9,TRBJ2-7,TGTGCCAGCAGCGTAGCCACTACGCGAGCCGAGCAGTACTTC,CASSVATTRAEQYF
.,TRBD2,TRBV27,TRBJ2-5,TGTGCCAGCAGTTCTCCCGCCCTAGCGGCTAGGAAGGAGACCCAGTACTTC,CASSSPALAARKETQYF
.,.,TRBV7-2,TRBJ2-7,TGTGCCAGCAGTTTCGACAGGATTCTCTACGAGCAGTACTTC,CASSFDRILYEQYF
.,.,TRBV5-6,TRBJ2-5,TGTGCCAGCAGCAGCAGAAAGGAGTACCAAGAGACCCAGTACTTC,CASSSRKEYQETQYF
.,.,TRBV9,TRBJ1-5,TGTGCCAGCAGCGGCGAAAGCAATCAGCCCCAGCATTTT,CASSGESNQPQHF
.,.,TRBV30,TRBJ2-1,TGTGCCTGGAGTGCCAGAGCATACAATGAGCAGTTCTTC,CAWSARAYNEQFF
.,TRBD1,TRBV6-4,TRBJ1-2,TGTGCCAGCAGTGGATTTCTGACAGGGGTCTATGGCTACACCTTC,CASSGFLTGVYGYTF
once,TRBD1,TRBV30,TRBJ1-1,TGTGCCTGGAGCCGGGACAGGGGATTCACTGAAGCTTTCTTT,CAWSRDRGFTEAFF
few,TRBD1,TRBV30,TRBJ1-2,TGTGCCTGGGGGACAGGAGGAGGATATGGCTACACCTTC,CAWGTGGGYGYTF
.,.,TRBV2,TRBJ1-1,TGTGCCAGCAGTGCTGCCAGGGAAGTAACTGAAGCTTTCTTT,CASSAAREVTEAFF
few,TRBD1,TRBV29-1,TRBJ2-5,TGCAGCGTCCACCGGACAGGGGCGGGTCAAGAGACCCAGTACTTC,CSVHRTGAGQETQYF
.,.,TRBV7-2,TRBJ1-2,TGTGCCAGCAGCTTCCAGGGGAGGGGAGTCTATGGCTACACCTTC,CASSFQGRGVYGYTF
few,.,TRBV5-4,TRBJ1-5,TGTGCCAGCAGCTTAGCCAAATTTAAGGGGTACAATCAGCCCCAGCATTTT,CASSLAKFKGYNQPQHF
.,.,TRBV6-6,TRBJ2-5,TGTGCCAGCAGTTACGGGGGGCGGGGTAGGGAGACCCAGTACTTC,CASSYGGRGRETQYF
few,.,TRBV11-2,TRBJ2-2,TGTGCCAGCACCCCGAGCCGGGCCGGGACCGGGGAGCTGTTTTTT,CASTPSRAGTGELFF
.,.,TRBV7-9,TRBJ1-1,TGTGCCAGCATCTCCAGAGCGAGGAGTGAAGCTTTCTTT,CASISRARSEAFF
.,TRBD1,TRBV29-1,TRBJ1-2,TGCAGCGTTGAAGATACAGGGGGGGACTATGGCTACACCTTC,CSVEDTGGDYGYTF
.,TRBD2,TRBV2,TRBJ2-5,TGTGCCAGCAGGGATAGGACTAGCGGGGGAGGAGAGACCCAGTACTTC,CASRDRTSGGGETQYF
.,TRBD1,TRBV10-3,TRBJ2-1,TGTGCCATCAGATCCGGGACAGGGGTCCTATACAATGAGCAGTTCTTC,CAIRSGTGVLYNEQFF
.,TRBD1,TRBV15,TRBJ2-4,TGTGCCACCAGCCGGACAGGCCAAGCCAAAAACATTCAGTACTTC,CATSRTGQAKNIQYF
.,.,TRBV27,TRBJ1-5,TGTGCCAGCAGTTTGGGAAATCAGCCCCAGCATTTT,CASSLGNQPQHF
few,.,TRBV29-1,TRBJ2-4,TGCAGCGTTGCTGGTCTAGCCGGGCGCATTCAGTACTTC,CSVAGLAGRIQYF
few,.,TRBV7-9,TRBJ1-4,TGTGCCAGCAGCTGGCGGACAGTTGCAACTAATGAAAAACTGTTTTTT,CASSWRTVATNEKLFF
.,.,TRBV7-2,TRBJ2-7,TGTGCCAGCAGCTTAGGGTCGACCCAGGCCGGGGGAAGCTACGAGCAGTACTTC,CASSLGSTQAGGSYEQYF
.,TRBD1,TRBV5-4,TRBJ1-2,TGTGCCAGCAGCAATCTAAACGACAGGGGAGACGGCTACACCTTC,CASSNLNDRGDGYTF
.,.,TRBV7-2,TRBJ1-5,TGTGCCAGCAGCTTAGGGGCGGGACGGGATCAGCCCCAGCATTTT,CASSLGAGRDQPQHF
.,TRBD2,TRBV30,TRBJ2-1,TGTGCCTGGAGATTAGCGGGGGATAACAATGAGCAGTTCTTC,CAWRLAGDNNEQFF
few,.,TRBV2,TRBJ1-5,TGTGCCAGCAGTGAACAGAGCAATCAGCCCCAGCATTTT,CASSEQSNQPQHF
.,.,TRBV5-1,TRBJ2-5,TGCGCCAGCCGTGGGCCCCAAGAGACCCAGTACTTC,CASRGPQETQYF
.,TRBD1,TRBV6-5,TRBJ1-2,TGTGCCAGCAGTTCCCTCGGGACAGTAAACTATGGCTACACCTTC,CASSSLGTVNYGYTF
few,.,TRBV9,TRBJ1-1,TGTGCCAGCAGCGTAGGGCCGGGTCCCGACAGCACTGAAGCTTTCTTT,CASSVGPGPDSTEAFF